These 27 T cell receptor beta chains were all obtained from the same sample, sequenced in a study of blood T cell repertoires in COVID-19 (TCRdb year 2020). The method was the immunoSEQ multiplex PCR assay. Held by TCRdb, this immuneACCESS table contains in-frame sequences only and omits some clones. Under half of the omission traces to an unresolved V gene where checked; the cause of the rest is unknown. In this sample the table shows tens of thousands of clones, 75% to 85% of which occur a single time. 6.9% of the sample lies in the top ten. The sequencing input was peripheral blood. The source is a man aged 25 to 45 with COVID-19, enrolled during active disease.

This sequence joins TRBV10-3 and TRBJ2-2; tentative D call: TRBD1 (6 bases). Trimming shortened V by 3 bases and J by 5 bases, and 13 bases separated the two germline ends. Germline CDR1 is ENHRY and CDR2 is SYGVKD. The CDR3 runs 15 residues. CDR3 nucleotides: TGTGCCATCAGTGATTTAGGGACAAGGACCGGGGAGCTGTTTTTT. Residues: CAISDLGTRTGELFF.

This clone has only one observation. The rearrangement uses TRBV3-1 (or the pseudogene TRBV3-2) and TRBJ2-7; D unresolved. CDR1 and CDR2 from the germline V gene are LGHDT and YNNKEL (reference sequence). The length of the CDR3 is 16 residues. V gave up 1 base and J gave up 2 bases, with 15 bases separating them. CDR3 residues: CASSQGFRAPAYEQYF. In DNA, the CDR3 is TGTGCCAGCAGCCAAGGCTTTCGCGCTCCTGCCTACGAGCAGTACTTC.

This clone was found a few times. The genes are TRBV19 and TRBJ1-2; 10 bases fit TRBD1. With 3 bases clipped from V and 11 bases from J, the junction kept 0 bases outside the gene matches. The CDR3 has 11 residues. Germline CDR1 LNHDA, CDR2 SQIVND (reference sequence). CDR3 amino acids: CASSMGQGYTF. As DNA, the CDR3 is TGTGCCAGTAGTATGGGACAGGGGTACACCTTC.

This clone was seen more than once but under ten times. The CDR3 sequence is CAIRDPAGANEQYF. The CDR3 DNA reads as TGTGCCATCAGAGACCCAGCGGGAGCCAACGAGCAGTACTTC. V and J are TRBV10-3 and TRBJ2-7, with 8 nucleotides matching TRBD2. The CDR3 totals 14 residues. CDR1 and CDR2 from the germline V gene are ENHRY and SYGVKD. V gave up 6 bases and J gave up 5 bases; unmatched junction bases: 9.

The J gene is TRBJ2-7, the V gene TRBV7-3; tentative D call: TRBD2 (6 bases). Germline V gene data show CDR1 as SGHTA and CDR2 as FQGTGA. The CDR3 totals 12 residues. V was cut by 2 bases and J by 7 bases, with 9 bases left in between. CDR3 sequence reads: CASSLAGGEQYF. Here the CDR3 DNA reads TGTGCCAGCAGCTTAGCTGGAGGGGAGCAGTACTTC. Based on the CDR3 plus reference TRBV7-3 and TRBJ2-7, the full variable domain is GAGVSQTPSNKVTEKGKYVELRCDPISGHTALYWYRQSLGQGPEFLIYFQGTGAADDSGLPNDRFFAVRPEGSVSTLKIQRTERGDSAVYLCASSLAGGEQYFGPGTRLTVT.

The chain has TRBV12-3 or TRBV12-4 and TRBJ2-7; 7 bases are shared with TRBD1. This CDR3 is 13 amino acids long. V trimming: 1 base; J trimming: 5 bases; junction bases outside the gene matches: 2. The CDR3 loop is CASSLGGGHEQYF. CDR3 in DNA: TGTGCCAGCAGTTTAGGAGGGGGCCACGAGCAGTACTTC.

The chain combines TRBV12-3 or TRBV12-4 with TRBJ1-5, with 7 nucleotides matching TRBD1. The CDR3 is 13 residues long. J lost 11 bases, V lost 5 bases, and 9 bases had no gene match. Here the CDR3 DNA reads TGTGCCAGCAGTCGGACAGGTGGTCCATCCCAGCATTTT. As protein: CASSRTGGPSQHF.

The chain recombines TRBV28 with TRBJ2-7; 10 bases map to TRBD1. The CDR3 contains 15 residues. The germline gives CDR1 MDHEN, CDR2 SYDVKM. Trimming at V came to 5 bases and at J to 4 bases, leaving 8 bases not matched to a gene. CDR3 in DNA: TGTGCCAGCAGTGCAGGACAGGGGGTAATATACGAGCAGTACTTC. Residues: CASSAGQGVIYEQYF.

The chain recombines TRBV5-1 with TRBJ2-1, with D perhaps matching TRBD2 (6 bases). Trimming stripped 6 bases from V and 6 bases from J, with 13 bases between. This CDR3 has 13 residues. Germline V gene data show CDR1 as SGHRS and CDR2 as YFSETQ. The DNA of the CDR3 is TGCGCCAGCATGGGGTCCGGGGGCAATGAGCAGTTCTTC. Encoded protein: CASMGSGGNEQFF.

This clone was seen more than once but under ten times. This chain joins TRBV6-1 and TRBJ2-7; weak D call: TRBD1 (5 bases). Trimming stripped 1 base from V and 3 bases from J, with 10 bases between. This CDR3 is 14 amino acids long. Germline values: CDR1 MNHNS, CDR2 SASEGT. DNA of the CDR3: TGTGCCAGCAGTGAAGGGGCGACAGACTACGAGCAGTACTTC. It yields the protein CASSEGATDYEQYF.

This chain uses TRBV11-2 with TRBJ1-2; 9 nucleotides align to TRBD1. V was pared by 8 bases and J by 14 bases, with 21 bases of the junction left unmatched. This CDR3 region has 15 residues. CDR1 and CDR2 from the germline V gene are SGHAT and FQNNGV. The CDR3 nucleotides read TGTGCCAGCTCCGGAGGGACAGGGTTCGGCCAGGGAGTAACCTTC. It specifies CASSGGTGFGQGVTF.

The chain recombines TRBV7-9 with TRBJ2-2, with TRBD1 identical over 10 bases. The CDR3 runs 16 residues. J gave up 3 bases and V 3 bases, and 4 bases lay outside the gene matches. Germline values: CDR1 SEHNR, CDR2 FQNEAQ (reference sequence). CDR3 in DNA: TGTGCCAGCAGCTTGCGGGGGACAGGGGACACCGGGGAGCTGTTTTTT. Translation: CASSLRGTGDTGELFF.

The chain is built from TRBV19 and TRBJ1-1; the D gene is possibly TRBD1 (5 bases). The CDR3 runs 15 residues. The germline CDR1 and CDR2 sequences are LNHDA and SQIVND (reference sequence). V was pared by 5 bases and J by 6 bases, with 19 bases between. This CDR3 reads CASSYDRGSGAEAFF. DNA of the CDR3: TGTGCCAGTAGTTACGACAGAGGCAGTGGGGCTGAAGCTTTCTTT.

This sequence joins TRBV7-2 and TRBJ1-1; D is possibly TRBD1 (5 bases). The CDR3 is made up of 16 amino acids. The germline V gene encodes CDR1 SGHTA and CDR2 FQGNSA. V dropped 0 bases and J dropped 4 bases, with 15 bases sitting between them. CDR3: CASSLAPTDLGTEAFF. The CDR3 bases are TGTGCCAGCAGCTTAGCCCCGACAGATTTGGGCACTGAAGCTTTCTTT.

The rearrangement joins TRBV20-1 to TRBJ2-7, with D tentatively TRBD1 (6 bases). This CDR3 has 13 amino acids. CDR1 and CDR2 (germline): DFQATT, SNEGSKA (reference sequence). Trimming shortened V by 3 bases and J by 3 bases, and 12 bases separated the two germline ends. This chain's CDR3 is CSASGQGYYEQYF. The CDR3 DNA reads TGCAGTGCTAGTGGTCAGGGGTACTACGAGCAGTACTTC.

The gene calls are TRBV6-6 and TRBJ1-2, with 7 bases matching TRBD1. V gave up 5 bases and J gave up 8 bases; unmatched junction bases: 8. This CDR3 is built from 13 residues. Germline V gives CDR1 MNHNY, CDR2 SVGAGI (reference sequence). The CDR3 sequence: CASSRISGQGYTF. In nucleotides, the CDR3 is TGTGCCAGCAGTCGCATATCGGGACAGGGCTACACCTTC.

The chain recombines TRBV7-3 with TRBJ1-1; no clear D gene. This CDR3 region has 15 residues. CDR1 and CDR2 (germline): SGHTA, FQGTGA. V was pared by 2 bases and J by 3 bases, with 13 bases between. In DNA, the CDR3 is TGTGCCAGCAGCTTATCGAGCTTACGGGACACTGAAGCTTTCTTT. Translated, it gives CASSLSSLRDTEAFF. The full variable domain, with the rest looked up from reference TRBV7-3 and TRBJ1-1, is GAGVSQTPSNKVTEKGKYVELRCDPISGHTALYWYRQSLGQGPEFLIYFQGTGAADDSGLPNDRFFAVRPEGSVSTLKIQRTERGDSAVYLCASSLSSLRDTEAFFGQGTRLTVV.

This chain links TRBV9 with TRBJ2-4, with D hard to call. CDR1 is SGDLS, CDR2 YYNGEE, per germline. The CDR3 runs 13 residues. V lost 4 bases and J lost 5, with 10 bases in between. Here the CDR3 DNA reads TGTGCCAGCAGCACCGGTCTAGAAAACATTCAGTACTTC. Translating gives CASSTGLENIQYF.

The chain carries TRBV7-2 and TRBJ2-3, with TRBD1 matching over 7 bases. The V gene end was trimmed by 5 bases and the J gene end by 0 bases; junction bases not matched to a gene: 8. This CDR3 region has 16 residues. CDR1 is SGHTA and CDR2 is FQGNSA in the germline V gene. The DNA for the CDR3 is TGTGCCAGCAGCCCGAATACAGGGGTTAGCACAGATACGCAGTATTTT. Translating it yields CASSPNTGVSTDTQYF.

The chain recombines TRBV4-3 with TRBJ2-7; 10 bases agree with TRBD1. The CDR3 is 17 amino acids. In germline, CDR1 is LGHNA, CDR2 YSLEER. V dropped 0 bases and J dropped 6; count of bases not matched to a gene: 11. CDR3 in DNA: TGCGCCAGCAGCCAAGATTGGGCCATTGGGACAGGGGTCGAGCAGTACTTC. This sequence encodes CASSQDWAIGTGVEQYF.

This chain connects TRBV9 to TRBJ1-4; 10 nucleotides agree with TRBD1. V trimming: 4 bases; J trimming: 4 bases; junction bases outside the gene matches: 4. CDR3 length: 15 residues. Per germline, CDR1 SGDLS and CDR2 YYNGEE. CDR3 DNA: TGTGCCAGCAGCCGGGACAGGGGATTTAATGAAAAACTGTTTTTT. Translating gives CASSRDRGFNEKLFF.

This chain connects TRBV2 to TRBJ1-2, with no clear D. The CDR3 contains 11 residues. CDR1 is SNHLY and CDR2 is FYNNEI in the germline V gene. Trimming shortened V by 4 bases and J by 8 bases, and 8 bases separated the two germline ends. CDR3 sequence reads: CASSGTWGYTF. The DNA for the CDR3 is TGTGCCAGCAGTGGAACATGGGGCTACACCTTC.

The CDR3 here is CASSRRASGGYTF. The CDR3, as DNA: TGTGCCAGCAGTCGCCGGGCCTCGGGAGGCTACACCTTC. The V and J genes are TRBV28 and TRBJ1-2; D not certain. Germline V gene lookup returns CDR1 MDHEN and CDR2 SYDVKM. Trimming shortened V by 5 bases and J by 8 bases, and 15 bases separated the two germline ends. This CDR3 is built from 13 residues.

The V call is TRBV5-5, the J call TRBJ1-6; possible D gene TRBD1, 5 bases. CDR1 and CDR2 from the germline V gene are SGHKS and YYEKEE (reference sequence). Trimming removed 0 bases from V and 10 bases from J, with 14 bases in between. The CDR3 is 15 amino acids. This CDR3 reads CASSLDSTRVSPLHF. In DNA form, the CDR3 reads TGTGCCAGCAGCTTGGATAGTACCAGGGTCTCACCCCTCCACTTT.

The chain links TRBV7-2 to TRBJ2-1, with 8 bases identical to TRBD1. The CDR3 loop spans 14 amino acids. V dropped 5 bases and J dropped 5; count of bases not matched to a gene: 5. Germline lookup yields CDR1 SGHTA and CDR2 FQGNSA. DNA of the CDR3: TGTGCCAGCAGCCTCGGGACAGGAGACAATGAGCAGTTCTTC. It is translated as CASSLGTGDNEQFF.

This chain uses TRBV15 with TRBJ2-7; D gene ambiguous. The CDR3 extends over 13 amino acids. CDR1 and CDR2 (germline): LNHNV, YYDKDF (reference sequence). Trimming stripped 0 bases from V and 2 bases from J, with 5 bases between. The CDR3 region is CATSRDVAYEQYF. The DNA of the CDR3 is TGTGCCACCAGCAGAGATGTCGCCTACGAGCAGTACTTC.

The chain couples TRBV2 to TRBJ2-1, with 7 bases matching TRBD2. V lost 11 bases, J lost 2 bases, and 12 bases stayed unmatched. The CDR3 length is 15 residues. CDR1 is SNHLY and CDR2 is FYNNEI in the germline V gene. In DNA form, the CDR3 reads TGTGCCTCTCGTGGGGGGGACTTTGCCTACAATGAGCAGTTCTTC. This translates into CASRGGDFAYNEQFF.